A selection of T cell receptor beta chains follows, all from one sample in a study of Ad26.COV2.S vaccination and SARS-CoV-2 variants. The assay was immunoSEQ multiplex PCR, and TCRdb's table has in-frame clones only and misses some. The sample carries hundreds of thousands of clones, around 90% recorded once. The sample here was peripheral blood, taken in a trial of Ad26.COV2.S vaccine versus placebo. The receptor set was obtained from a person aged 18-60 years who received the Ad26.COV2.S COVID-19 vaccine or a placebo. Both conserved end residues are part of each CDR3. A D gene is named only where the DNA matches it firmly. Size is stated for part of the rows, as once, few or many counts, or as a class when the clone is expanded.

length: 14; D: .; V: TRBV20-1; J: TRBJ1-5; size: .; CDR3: CSASSQGGNQPQHF; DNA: TGCAGTGCTAGTAGTCAGGGAGGGAATCAGCCCCAGCATTTT
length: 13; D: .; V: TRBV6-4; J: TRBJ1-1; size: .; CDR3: CASSVGLNTEAFF; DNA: TGTGCCAGCAGTGTTGGGTTGAACACTGAAGCTTTCTTT
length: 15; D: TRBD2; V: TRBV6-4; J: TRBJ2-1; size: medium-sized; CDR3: CASSVKQAGGDEQFF; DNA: TGTGCCAGCAGTGTAAAGCAAGCGGGGGGAGATGAGCAGTTCTTC
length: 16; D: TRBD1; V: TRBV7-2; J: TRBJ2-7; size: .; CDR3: CASSLVRGSPSYEQYF; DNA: TGTGCCAGCAGCTTAGTCAGGGGGAGCCCGTCCTACGAGCAGTACTTC
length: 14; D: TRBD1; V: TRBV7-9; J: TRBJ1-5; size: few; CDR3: CASSRDSANQPQHF; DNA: TGTGCCAGCAGCCGGGACAGTGCTAATCAGCCCCAGCATTTT
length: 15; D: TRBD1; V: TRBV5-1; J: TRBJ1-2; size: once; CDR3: CASSLADRGLKGYTF; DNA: TGCGCCAGCAGCTTGGCAGACAGGGGGCTGAAGGGCTACACCTTC
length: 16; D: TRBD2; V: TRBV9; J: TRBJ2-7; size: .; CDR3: CASSVTPSGGSYEQYF; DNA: TGTGCCAGCAGCGTCACCCCTAGCGGGGGGTCCTACGAGCAGTACTTC
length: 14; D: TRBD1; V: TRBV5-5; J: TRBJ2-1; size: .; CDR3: CASSRQGGYNEQFF; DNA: TGTGCCAGCAGCAGACAGGGGGGGTACAATGAGCAGTTCTTC
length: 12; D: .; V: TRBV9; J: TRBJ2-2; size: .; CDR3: CASSVDTGELFF; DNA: TGTGCCAGCAGCGTTGACACCGGGGAGCTGTTTTTT
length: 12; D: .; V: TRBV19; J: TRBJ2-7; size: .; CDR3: CASSDGNYEQYF; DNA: TGTGCCAGTTCGGACGGGAATTACGAGCAGTACTTC
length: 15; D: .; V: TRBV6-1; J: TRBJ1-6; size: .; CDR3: CASSEAQRPKAPLHF; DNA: TGTGCCAGCAGTGAAGCTCAGCGACCTAAGGCACCCCTCCACTTT
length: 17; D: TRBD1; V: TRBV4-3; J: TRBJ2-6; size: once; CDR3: CASSRGTGGPGANVLTF; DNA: TGCGCCAGCAGCCGAGGGACAGGGGGACCTGGGGCCAACGTCCTGACTTTC
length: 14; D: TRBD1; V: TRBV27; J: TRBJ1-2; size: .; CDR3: CASSFRQGARGYTF; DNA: TGTGCCAGCAGTTTCCGACAGGGGGCGCGCGGCTACACCTTC
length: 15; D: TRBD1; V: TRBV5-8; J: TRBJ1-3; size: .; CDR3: CASTRQGYTGNTIYF; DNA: TGTGCCAGCACCCGACAGGGATATACTGGAAACACCATATATTTT
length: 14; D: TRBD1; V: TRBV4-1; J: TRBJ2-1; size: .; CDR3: CASSSQGQGNGQFF; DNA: TGCGCCAGCAGCTCGCAGGGACAGGGGAATGGGCAGTTCTTC
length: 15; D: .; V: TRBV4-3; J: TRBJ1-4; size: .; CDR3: CASSRITGTNEKLFF; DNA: TGCGCCAGCAGCCGGATAACAGGGACTAATGAAAAACTGTTTTTT
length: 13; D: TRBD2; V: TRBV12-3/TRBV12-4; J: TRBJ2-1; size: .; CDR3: CASRTSGYNEQFF; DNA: TGTGCCAGTAGGACTAGCGGCTACAATGAGCAGTTCTTC
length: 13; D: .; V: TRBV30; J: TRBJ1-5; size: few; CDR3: CAWSPLGNQPQHF; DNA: TGTGCCTGGAGTCCCCTGGGCAATCAGCCCCAGCATTTT
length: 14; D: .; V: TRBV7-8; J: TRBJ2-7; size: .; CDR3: CASSLSGGRDEQYF; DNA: TGTGCCAGCAGCTTATCCGGGGGCAGGGACGAGCAGTACTTC
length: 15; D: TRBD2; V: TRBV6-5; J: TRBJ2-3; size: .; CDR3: CASSRGGLAPDTQYF; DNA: TGTGCCAGCAGTCGGGGGGGACTAGCTCCAGATACGCAGTATTTT
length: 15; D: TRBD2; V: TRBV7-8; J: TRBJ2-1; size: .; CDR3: CASRRTSGSRHEQFF; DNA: TGTGCCAGCAGGCGGACTAGCGGGAGCCGTCATGAGCAGTTCTTC
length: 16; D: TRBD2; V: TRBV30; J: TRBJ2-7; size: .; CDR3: CAWGTLLAGGSYEQYF; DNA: TGTGCCTGGGGGACCTTACTAGCGGGAGGATCCTACGAGCAGTACTTC
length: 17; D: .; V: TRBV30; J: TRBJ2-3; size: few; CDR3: CAWSVGNGGRGADTQYF; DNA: TGTGCCTGGAGTGTCGGGAACGGAGGGAGGGGGGCAGATACGCAGTATTTT
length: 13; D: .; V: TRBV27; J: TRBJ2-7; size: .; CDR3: CASSFGLAYEQYF; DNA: TGTGCCAGCAGTTTTGGACTGGCCTACGAGCAGTACTTC
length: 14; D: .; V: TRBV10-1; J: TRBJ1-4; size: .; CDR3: CASSHGGDPVQLFF; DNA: TGCGCCAGCAGCCACGGAGGGGACCCGGTGCAACTGTTTTTT
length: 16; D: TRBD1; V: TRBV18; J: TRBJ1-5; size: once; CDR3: CASSPGTGDLNQPQHF; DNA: TGTGCCAGCTCACCCGGGACAGGCGACCTGAATCAGCCCCAGCATTTT
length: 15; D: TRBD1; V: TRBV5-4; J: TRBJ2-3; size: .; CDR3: CASSPPGQGRYTQYF; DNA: TGTGCCAGCAGCCCACCGGGACAGGGAAGATATACGCAGTATTTT
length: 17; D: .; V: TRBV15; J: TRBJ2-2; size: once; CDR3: CATSRGSSGAYTGELFF; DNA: TGTGCCACCAGCAGAGGGTCTTCAGGGGCGTACACCGGGGAGCTGTTTTTT
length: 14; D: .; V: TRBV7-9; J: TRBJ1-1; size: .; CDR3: CASSLVRGFTEAFF; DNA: TGTGCCAGCAGCTTAGTACGGGGGTTCACTGAAGCTTTCTTT
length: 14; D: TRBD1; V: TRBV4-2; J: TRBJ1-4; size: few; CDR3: CASSQGQGEEKLFF; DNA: TGTGCCAGCAGCCAAGGACAGGGAGAGGAAAAACTGTTTTTT
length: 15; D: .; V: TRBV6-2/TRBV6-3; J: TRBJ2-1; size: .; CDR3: CASSRSDSKVNEQFF; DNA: TGTGCCAGCAGTAGATCAGACTCTAAGGTGAATGAGCAGTTCTTC